A selection of T cell receptor beta chains follows, all from one sample in a study of blood T cells in healthy people across ages. TCRdb re-analysed the 5' RACE reads in MiXCR, keeping a single row per CDR3 protein. The data hold around 1,500,000 distinct CDR3 sequences, with approximately 28% observed a single time. The specimen was blood. The receptors stem from a woman younger than 45 in good health. Both conserved end residues are part of each CDR3. The order of the fields is J gene, D gene, CDR3 length, clone size, V gene, CDR3 DNA, CDR3 protein. A D gene is named only where the DNA matches it firmly. Only part of the rows carry a size: once, few, many, or a class if the clone is expanded.

TRBJ1-1 | . | 14 | . | TRBV12-3/TRBV12-4 | TGTGCCAGCACGGATACAGCAACCTACACTGAAGCTTTCTTT | CASTDTATYTEAFF
TRBJ2-2 | . | 13 | . | TRBV20-1 | TGCAGTGCGCACAGCACGAACACCGGGGAGCTGTTTTTT | CSAHSTNTGELFF
TRBJ2-3 | . | 13 | few | TRBV20-1 | . | CRTFGAGTDTQYF
TRBJ2-3 | TRBD2 | 15 | . | TRBV6-1 | TGTGCCAGCAGCCCGACTAGCGGGACGCGGGATACGCAGTATTTT | CASSPTSGTRDTQYF
TRBJ1-2 | . | 13 | few | TRBV3-1 | TGTGCCAGCAGCCAGACTACTCTCTATGGCTACACCTTC | CASSQTTLYGYTF
TRBJ2-1 | TRBD2 | 15 | few | TRBV5-5 | TGTGCCAGCAGCTTGGCGCGCGGGGGGGACAATGAGCAGTTCTTC | CASSLARGGDNEQFF
TRBJ2-3 | . | 14 | . | TRBV20-1 | TGCAGTGCTAGAGATCAAGGACTCCGAGATACGCAGTATTTT | CSARDQGLRDTQYF
TRBJ2-7 | TRBD2 | 16 | . | TRBV9 | TGTGCCAGCAGCGTAGATTCCTTTAGCGGGGCGGACGAGCAGTACTTC | CASSVDSFSGADEQYF
TRBJ2-5 | . | 16 | few | TRBV7-8 | TGTGCCGGCAGCGTACTCGCGGCGGCGGGGAGAGAGACCCAGTACTTC | CAGSVLAAAGRETQYF
TRBJ2-5 | TRBD2 | 17 | . | TRBV20-1 | TGCAGTGCCCTCGACTCCGGGAGTCTAGCGGCGCAAGAGACCCAGTACTTC | CSALDSGSLAAQETQYF
TRBJ1-2 | . | 13 | few | TRBV4-1 | TGCGCCAGCAGCCAAGTTCCCAGGGAAGGCTACACCTTC | CASSQVPREGYTF
TRBJ1-2 | . | 15 | . | TRBV27 | TGTGCCAGCAGTTTAACATCCTACGGGGGCTATGACTACACCTTC | CASSLTSYGGYDYTF
TRBJ2-1 | TRBD2 | 15 | many | TRBV7-3 | TGTGCCAGCAGCCGACTAGCGGGAGCTTACAATGAGCAGTTCTTC | CASSRLAGAYNEQFF
TRBJ2-5 | . | 16 | few | TRBV5-1 | TGCGCCAGCAGCATAGGGGACAATCGCCCGGGGGAGACCCAGTACTTC | CASSIGDNRPGETQYF
TRBJ2-2 | . | 16 | few | TRBV4-3 | TGCGCCAGCAGCCTCGTCGTTGAGATGGGTCCCGGGGAGCTGTTTTTT | CASSLVVEMGPGELFF
TRBJ1-1 | . | 11 | few | TRBV20-1 | TGCAGTGCTAGCAGTTACACTGAAGCTTTCTTT | CSASSYTEAFF
TRBJ2-4 | . | 18 | . | TRBV7-9 | TGTGCCAGCAGCCAAGGCGGGGCACGGCGACTCACCAAAAACATTCAGTACTTC | CASSQGGARRLTKNIQYF
TRBJ2-1 | TRBD1 | 15 | . | TRBV15 | TGTGCCACCAGCTCTGGGACAGGAGCGTACAATGAGCAGTTCTTC | CATSSGTGAYNEQFF
TRBJ2-4 | . | 14 | few | TRBV15 | TGTGCCACCAGCAGAGGAGGTGAGGGGGACATTCAGTACTTC | CATSRGGEGDIQYF
TRBJ1-1 | . | 13 | once | TRBV12-3/TRBV12-4 | TGTGTCAGCAGTTCTCAGGGGACCACTGAAGCTTTCTTT | CVSSSQGTTEAFF
TRBJ1-1 | . | 16 | few | TRBV20-1 | TGCAGTGCTAGAGATCGGGGGTGGCCCCTGAACACTGAAGCTTTCTTT | CSARDRGWPLNTEAFF
TRBJ1-1 | TRBD1 | 16 | . | TRBV14 | TGTGCCAGCAGCCAAAGATCCGGGACAGATAACACTGAAGCTTTCTTT | CASSQRSGTDNTEAFF
TRBJ2-3 | TRBD2 | 15 | few | TRBV11-2 | TGTGCCAGCAGGGAACTAGCGGGGCCTTTAGATACGCAGTATTTT | CASRELAGPLDTQYF